This is a list of T cell receptor beta chains from one sample in a study of blood T cell repertoires in COVID-19. Assay used: immunoSEQ multiplex PCR; TCRdb lists only in-frame clones, some missing. The table includes 80,000 to 100,000 clones, 81% detected once. Sequenced: peripheral blood. The source is a man aged 60 to 69 with acute or convalescent COVID-19. Both conserved end residues are part of each CDR3. A D gene is named only where the DNA matches it firmly. Only some rows state a clone size, as once, few, many or a class for expanded clones.

15 | . | TRBJ2-3 | TRBV18 | . | TGTGCCAGCTCATCGAGCGGAGGCAACACAGATACGCAGTATTTT | CASSSSGGNTDTQYF
11 | . | TRBJ1-5 | TRBV16 | . | TGTGCCAGCAGCCAATTCTCAGCCCAGCATTTT | CASSQFSAQHF
16 | TRBD1 | TRBJ1-2 | TRBV6-2/TRBV6-3 | . | TGTGCCAGCAGTTACGGAACAGGGGATAGGTGGAACGGCTACACCTTC | CASSYGTGDRWNGYTF
16 | TRBD2 | TRBJ2-2 | TRBV9 | . | TGTGCCAGCAGCGTAGCTAGCGGAACGTACACCGGGGAGCTGTTTTTT | CASSVASGTYTGELFF
17 | TRBD1 | TRBJ2-6 | TRBV5-1 | . | TGCGCCAGCAGCTTCGGGACAGGGAGCTCTGGGGCCAACGTCCTGACTTTC | CASSFGTGSSGANVLTF
15 | TRBD2 | TRBJ2-1 | TRBV6-5 | . | TGTGCCAGCAGTTTAACGACTAGCGAACGAAATGAGCAGTTCTTC | CASSLTTSERNEQFF
20 | . | TRBJ1-5 | TRBV28 | few | TGTGCCAGCAGTTTCCTACGACAACCTCCTGGTTATAGGAGCAATCAGCCCCAGCATTTT | CASSFLRQPPGYRSNQPQHF
16 | TRBD1 | TRBJ1-2 | TRBV9 | . | TGTGCCAGCAGCTCTAGCCGGGGACAGGGGGCAGCTGGCTACACCTTC | CASSSSRGQGAAGYTF
13 | TRBD2 | TRBJ2-5 | TRBV27 | . | TGTGCCACCCAGCGGGGAGTTGAGGAGACCCAGTACTTC | CATQRGVEETQYF
15 | . | TRBJ2-1 | TRBV9 | . | TGTGCCAGCAGCGTAGTCGGTGGAGATTACAATGAGCAGTTCTTC | CASSVVGGDYNEQFF
14 | . | TRBJ2-7 | TRBV10-1 | . | TGCGCCAGCAGCGCCGACAGCACTCCCTACGAGCAGTACTTC | CASSADSTPYEQYF
15 | . | TRBJ2-7 | TRBV7-8 | . | TGTGCCAGCAGCCAGTCTCGTCGCGATACCTACGAGCAGTACTTC | CASSQSRRDTYEQYF
14 | TRBD1 | TRBJ1-5 | TRBV5-5 | . | TGTGCCAGCAGCATAGGACAGGGAATACCTACCCAGCATTTT | CASSIGQGIPTQHF
17 | TRBD1 | TRBJ2-1 | TRBV6-2/TRBV6-3 | . | TGTGCCAGCAGTTTCCTATCAGCTCTGGACAGGGGTTATGAGCAGTTCTTC | CASSFLSALDRGYEQFF
11 | . | TRBJ1-1 | TRBV6-5 | . | TGTGCCAGCAGTCACAGTCCCGGAGCTTTCTTT | CASSHSPGAFF
16 | TRBD1 | TRBJ1-2 | TRBV18 | . | TGTGCCAGCTCACCACCCTCGCAACAGGGGTGGGGTGGCTACACCTTC | CASSPPSQQGWGGYTF
15 | . | TRBJ1-5 | TRBV6-2/TRBV6-3 | . | TGTGCCAGCAGTTACTCAAACGGGGGCAATCAGCCCCAGCATTTT | CASSYSNGGNQPQHF
14 | . | TRBJ2-5 | TRBV11-3 | . | TGTGCCAGCAAGGGGGGGCCGTACCAAGAGACCCAGTACTTC | CASKGGPYQETQYF
16 | TRBD1 | TRBJ2-5 | TRBV7-2 | . | TGTGCCAGCAGTCGGTTCCCGGGACAGAGTAAAGAGACCCAGTACTTC | CASSRFPGQSKETQYF
15 | . | TRBJ1-4 | TRBV14 | . | TGTGCCAGCAGCCAAGCGGCAGGGGCGGGTGAAAAACTGTTTTTT | CASSQAAGAGEKLFF
14 | TRBD1 | TRBJ1-5 | TRBV6-6 | . | TGTGCCAGCATTCCGGGACAGGGGTTTCAGCCCCAGCATTTT | CASIPGQGFQPQHF
15 | TRBD2 | TRBJ2-7 | TRBV20-1 | . | TGCAGTGCTAGTTTCATAGCGGGACGGTCCTACGAGCAGTACTTC | CSASFIAGRSYEQYF